Presented here are 25 T cell receptor beta chains from one specimen sequenced in a study of T cells in Graves' hyperthyroidism and ophthalmopathy. It was RNA transcripts that yielded the amplified TCR beta CDR3 regions. The HTBI primer set served for first-round RT-PCR of the TCR CDR3. TCRdb fed the multiplex PCR reads into MiXCR, producing one record per CDR3 protein. The table records around 360,000 distinct CDR3 sequences, 13% to 15% of them present only once. Sequenced: blood. Every receptor here comes from a woman in her fifties or sixties with Graves' ophthalmopathy.

This clonotype has ten or more counts. The rearrangement uses TRBV18 and TRBJ1-2; TRBD1 agrees at 8 bases. With V trimmed by 2 bases and J by 7 bases, 6 bases remained unmatched. From germline, CDR1 is KGHSH and CDR2 LQKENI. The CDR3 covers 14 residues. The CDR3 DNA sequence: TGTGCCAGCTCACCAACCGGACAGGGATCTGGCTACACCTTC. This sequence encodes CASSPTGQGSGYTF.

A remark on this clonotype: A much bigger clone sits one base away, suggesting this may be a read error. The J gene is TRBJ2-7, the V gene TRBV28, with 7 bases identical to TRBD1. The CDR3 covers 12 residues. Germline-derived CDR1 and CDR2 are MDHEN and SYDVKM. J gave up 9 bases and V 6 bases, and 8 bases lay outside the gene matches. CDR3 sequence (DNA): TGTGCCAGCAGCACGACAGGGTTCGGGCAGTACTTC. As protein: CASSTTGFGQYF.

In its sample, this clonotype was seen a few times. V gene TRBV5-6 combines with J gene TRBJ2-1; unclear D gene. CDR3 length equals 16 residues. Germline lookup yields CDR1 SGHDT and CDR2 YYEEEE. Trimming removed 0 bases at V and 7 bases at J, with 17 bases between. The CDR3 here is CASSLGPTLLQNEQFF. The CDR3 DNA sequence: TGTGCCAGCAGCTTGGGGCCCACTCTTTTACAGAATGAGCAGTTCTTC. Based on the CDR3 plus reference TRBV5-6 and TRBJ2-1, the full variable domain is DAGVTQSPTHLIKTRGQQVTLRCSPKSGHDTVSWYQQALGQGPQFIFQYYEEEERQRGNFPDRFSGHQFPNYSSELNVNALLLGDSALYLCASSLGPTLLQNEQFFGPGTRLTVL.

This clonotype was seen repeatedly, ten times or more. This chain joins TRBV11-2 and TRBJ2-5, with TRBD2 identical over 10 bases. Germline V lookup: CDR1 SGHAT, CDR2 FQNNGV. Trimming took 2 bases from V and 5 from J; bases not matched to a gene: 5. The CDR3 contains 15 residues. This CDR3 reads CASSLSSGSSETQYF. For the CDR3, the DNA is TGTGCCAGCAGCTTATCTAGCGGGAGCTCGGAGACCCAGTACTTC. The complete variable domain, with remaining parts taken from reference TRBV11-2 and TRBJ2-5, reads EAGVAQSPRYKIIEKRQSVAFWCNPISGHATLYWYQQILGQGPKLLIQFQNNGVVDDSQLPKDRFSAERLKGVDSTLKIQPAKLEDSAVYLCASSLSSGSSETQYFGPGTRLLVL.

This clonotype was observed many times. The chain uses TRBV20-1 and TRBJ2-7; D is undetermined. This CDR3 comprises 12 residues. V was shortened by 0 bases and J by 5 bases, with 8 bases between the two germline ends. Germline CDR1 and CDR2: DFQATT and SNEGSKA (reference sequence). In nucleotides, the CDR3 is TGCAGTGCTAGAGACGGGCCAAACGAGCAGTACTTC. Translation gives CSARDGPNEQYF.

The J gene is TRBJ2-7, the V gene TRBV5-1; tentatively, D is TRBD1 (5 bases). V gave up 4 bases and J gave up 0 bases, with 14 bases separating them. Germline V gene data show CDR1 as SGHRS and CDR2 as YFSETQ. This CDR3 has 15 residues. The CDR3 region is CASSPRDRYSYEQYF. DNA for the CDR3: TGCGCCAGCAGCCCCCGTGACAGATACTCCTACGAGCAGTACTTC.

The rearrangement links TRBV6-1 to TRBJ2-2, with D tentatively TRBD1 or TRBD2 (5 bases each). Germline lookup yields CDR1 MNHNS and CDR2 SASEGT. The V end was cut by 5 bases, the J end by 0 bases, with 10 bases between. The CDR3 length is 15 residues. CDR3 sequence reads: CASSWDLSNTGELFF. The CDR3 DNA sequence: TGTGCCAGCAGTTGGGACCTATCGAACACCGGGGAGCTGTTTTTT.

This clonotype came up a few times. This chain links TRBV7-6 with TRBJ2-5; 8 nucleotides align to TRBD2. The CDR3 covers 16 residues. The junction had 4 bases not matched to a gene; V was cut back by 0 bases and J by 1 base. Germline CDR1 is SGHVS and CDR2 is FNYEAQ. As DNA, the CDR3 is TGTGCCAGCAGCTTAGCCGCTAGCGGGTCCCAAGAGACCCAGTACTTC. Translation: CASSLAASGSQETQYF.

Many counts were recorded for this clonotype. This sequence joins TRBV5-1 and TRBJ1-3; the D is unclear. Germline V CDR1 and CDR2: SGHRS, YFSETQ. Trimming left V 0 bases short and J 0 bases short, with 10 bases between. CDR3 length equals 16 residues. CDR3 coding DNA: TGCGCCAGCAGCTTGGCCGGCCGCAACTCTGGAAACACCATATATTTT. It specifies CASSLAGRNSGNTIYF.

In this sample, this clonotype turned up many times. The chain has TRBV11-2 and TRBJ2-7; 11 nucleotides agree with TRBD2. J gave up 3 bases and V 4 bases, and 5 bases lay outside the gene matches. Germline-derived CDR1 and CDR2 are SGHAT and FQNNGV. CDR3 size: 15 residues. The CDR3 protein is CASSSITSGSYEQYF. The CDR3 DNA is TGTGCCAGCAGCTCAATAACTAGCGGGAGCTACGAGCAGTACTTC.

Ten or more counts support this clonotype. This chain connects TRBV11-1 to TRBJ2-5, with TRBD1 as a possible D gene (5 bases). The germline V gene has CDR1 SGHAT and CDR2 FQDESV (reference sequence). Trimming pared 3 bases from V and 4 bases from J, leaving 15 bases between. This CDR3 has 15 residues. The CDR3 DNA sequence: TGTGCCAGCAGCTTTGATGGACAACACGGAGAGACCCAGTACTTC. Translating it yields CASSFDGQHGETQYF. The whole variable domain, remainder taken from reference TRBV11-1 and TRBJ2-5, is EAEVAQSPRYKITEKSQAVAFWCDPISGHATLYWYRQILGQGPELLVQFQDESVVDDSQLPKDRFSAERLKGVDSTLKIQPAELGDSAMYLCASSFDGQHGETQYFGPGTRLLVL.

This clonotype was seen ten or more times. The chain combines TRBV5-1 with TRBJ2-1; TRBD2 is a possible D gene (6 bases). Deletions cut 9 bases from V and 4 bases from J, with 17 bases between. Germline values: CDR1 SGHRS, CDR2 YFSETQ. The CDR3 has 14 amino acids. The DNA for the CDR3 is TGCGCCACCCACGCCGGGACTGCGTACAATGAGCAGTTCTTC. Protein sequence: CATHAGTAYNEQFF. The variable domain in full, completed from reference TRBV5-1 and TRBJ2-1, reads KAGVTQTPRYLIKTRGQQVTLSCSPISGHRSVSWYQQTPGQGLQFLFEYFSETQRNKGNFPGRFSGRQFSNSRSEMNVSTLELGDSALYLCATHAGTAYNEQFFGPGTRLTVL.

There are many counts of this clonotype. This chain joins TRBV7-2 and TRBJ2-3; 11 nucleotides line up with TRBD2. Germline V lookup: CDR1 SGHTA, CDR2 FQGNSA. V dropped 6 bases and J dropped 4; count of bases not matched to a gene: 9. The CDR3 loop spans 16 amino acids. CDR3 amino acids: CASRMKLAGESDTQYF. CDR3 nucleotides: TGTGCCAGCAGAATGAAACTAGCGGGAGAGTCAGATACGCAGTATTTT.

As concerns this clonotype: This may stem from a read error, because a much larger clone lies one nucleotide away. The chain uses TRBV20-1 and TRBJ2-1; 13 bases fit TRBD2. The CDR3 covers 16 residues. Germline values: CDR1 DFQATT, CDR2 SNEGSKA (reference sequence). CDR3 nucleotides: TGCAGTGCGACAGGGACTAGCGGGAACGTGGGGAATGTGCAGTTCTTC. Residues: CSATGTSGNVGNVQFF.

This clonotype appeared many times. The chain links TRBV2 to TRBJ2-3, with D possibly being TRBD2 (7 bases). The V gene lost 7 bases and the J gene lost 1 base, with 9 bases spanning the gap. Germline-derived CDR1 and CDR2 are SNHLY and FYNNEI. The CDR3 loop spans 13 amino acids. CDR3 in DNA: TGTGCCAGCATGGGGGGGCGCACAGATACGCAGTATTTT. Encoded protein: CASMGGRTDTQYF.

This clonotype was counted ten times or more. The genes are TRBV12-3 or TRBV12-4 and TRBJ2-3; D gene ambiguous. Deletions cut 6 bases from V and 3 bases from J, with 16 bases between. This CDR3 comprises 15 residues. CDR3 in amino acids: CASSLFQVVTDTQYF. CDR3 DNA: TGTGCCAGCAGCTTGTTCCAGGTGGTTACAGATACGCAGTATTTT.

With regard to this clonotype: A much larger clone is a single base away; this may be a read error. This chain connects TRBV28 to TRBJ2-2, with 9 bases identical to TRBD2. The CDR3 consists of 14 residues. The V gene's germline CDR1 is MDHEN and CDR2 SYDVKM. CDR3 in amino acids: CVSRREGRTGELFF. CDR3 coding DNA: TGTGTCTCTCGGCGGGAGGGCCGCACCGGGGAGCTGTTTTTT.

This clonotype was counted many times. The genes are TRBV27 and TRBJ2-7, with 10 bases matching TRBD1. Germline CDR1 is MNHEY and CDR2 is SMNVEV (reference sequence). CDR3 size: 14 residues. The V segment lost 11 bases and the J segment 6 bases; nucleotides outside the gene matches: 13. Written as DNA, the CDR3 is TGTGCCTGTCGGACAGGGGGGACTTCTCTCGAGCAGTACTTC. It translates to CACRTGGTSLEQYF.

This clonotype turned up a few times. The genes are TRBV6-5 and TRBJ2-1; D is uncertain. There are 13 residues in the CDR3. Germline V gene lookup returns CDR1 MNHEY and CDR2 SVGAGI. V lost 0 bases, J lost 6 bases, and 6 bases lay in between. The CDR3 DNA follows: TGTGCCAGCAGTTACTCGCCTAGCAATGAGCAGTTCTTC. Translating it yields CASSYSPSNEQFF.

This clonotype was counted at least ten times. The chain carries TRBV13 and TRBJ2-7; D may be TRBD1 (5 bases). The CDR3 consists of 14 residues. CDR1 PRHDT and CDR2 FYEKMQ come from the germline V gene (reference sequence). V was clipped by 3 bases and J by 1 base, with 10 bases between them. CDR3: CASSFLGRSYEQYF. CDR3 nucleotide sequence: TGTGCCAGCAGCTTTCTGGGGCGATCCTACGAGCAGTACTTC.

This clonotype was seen at least ten times. V usage is TRBV5-1 and J usage is TRBJ2-1, with D possibly called TRBD1 or TRBD2 (6 bases each). Trimming left V 3 bases short and J 8 bases short, with 15 bases between. Germline CDR1 and CDR2: SGHRS and YFSETQ. The CDR3 contains 14 residues. CDR3 region: CASSSGHREDEQFF. CDR3 in DNA: TGCGCCAGCAGCTCGGGACACAGGGAGGATGAGCAGTTCTTC.

This clonotype was counted ten times or more. This rearrangement joins TRBV2 to TRBJ2-5; the D gene is possibly TRBD2 (6 bases). This CDR3 contains 15 residues. The V gene lost 8 bases and the J gene lost 2 bases, with 18 bases spanning the gap. CDR1 is SNHLY, CDR2 FYNNEI, per germline. Here the CDR3 reads CASYRLEGPQETQYF. CDR3 bases: TGTGCCAGCTATCGACTGGAGGGACCTCAAGAGACCCAGTACTTC.

Ten or more counts support this clonotype. The CDR3 region is CASSLAGGRADEQYF. CDR3 in DNA: TGCGCCAGCAGCTTGGCCGGGGGGCGAGCGGACGAGCAGTACTTC. The chain has TRBV5-1 and TRBJ2-7; tentative D call: TRBD2 (7 bases). This CDR3 contains 15 residues. Germline V gene sequence: CDR1 SGHRS, CDR2 YFSETQ. V lost 0 bases to trimming and J lost 5 bases, with 15 bases between them.

This clonotype was seen repeatedly, ten times or more. The chain is built from TRBV3-1 and TRBJ2-7; D remains ambiguous. In germline, CDR1 is LGHDT, CDR2 YNNKEL (reference sequence). The ends were cut back, 2 bases at V and 0 bases at J, with 11 bases in the middle. CDR3 length equals 15 residues. CDR3 sequence reads: CASSQSLRSSYEQYF. In DNA, the CDR3 is TGTGCCAGCAGCCAAAGCCTCCGGAGCTCCTACGAGCAGTACTTC.

This clonotype was seen repeatedly, ten times or more. The chain uses TRBV30 and TRBJ2-1, with 8 bases matching TRBD2. The CDR3 runs 15 residues. The germline CDR1 and CDR2 sequences are GTSNPN and SVGIG (reference sequence). V lost 0 bases and J lost 7; bases outside the gene matches: 8. CDR3 sequence: CAWSVLSGSYNEQFF. The CDR3 bases are TGTGCCTGGAGTGTTCTAAGCGGGAGTTATAATGAGCAGTTCTTC.